This entry features one T cell receptor beta chain sequence. The source of the sample is a study of blood T cell repertoires in COVID-19. Study summary: Acute and convalescent COVID-19 specimens originated in the United States, Italy and Spain.

The table came from immunoSEQ multiplex PCR; TCRdb's copy has only in-frame clones and leaves some out. Here the sample spans 150,000 or so clones, about four fifths being singletons. The V gene end was trimmed by 0 bases and the J gene end by 5 bases; junction bases not matched to a gene: 11. The CDR3 totals 17 residues. From germline, CDR1 is LGHNA and CDR2 YNFKEQ. The specimen was peripheral blood. V is TRBV4-2 and J is TRBJ1-1, with TRBD1 matching 8 bases. The sequence was collected from a human donor with acute or convalescent COVID-19. The donor label of this sample is uncertain. The CDR3 bases are TGTGCCAGCAGCCAAGATGTAAGGCAGGGGGCAGGGACTGAAGCTTTCTTT. Protein product: CASSQDVRQGAGTEAFF.